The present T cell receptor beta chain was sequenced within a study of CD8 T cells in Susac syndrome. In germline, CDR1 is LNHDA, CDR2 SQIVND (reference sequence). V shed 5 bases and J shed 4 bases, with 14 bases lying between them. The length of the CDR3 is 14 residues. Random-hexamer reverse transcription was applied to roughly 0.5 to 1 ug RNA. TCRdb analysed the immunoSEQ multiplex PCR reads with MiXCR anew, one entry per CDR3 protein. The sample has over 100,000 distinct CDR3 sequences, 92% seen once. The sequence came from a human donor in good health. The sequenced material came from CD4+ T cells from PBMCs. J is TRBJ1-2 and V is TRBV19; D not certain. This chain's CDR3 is CASSVRTLGYGYTF. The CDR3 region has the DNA TGTGCCAGTAGTGTCCGGACCCTCGGCTATGGCTACACCTTC.